This T cell receptor (beta chain) emerged from a study of blood T cell repertoires in COVID-19. The wider study: Italy, Spain and the United States were the sources of the convalescent and acute COVID-19 samples.

Patients at the Seattle site were enrolled during active infection and followed longitudinally. Generated by immunoSEQ multiplex PCR, the TCRdb table keeps only in-frame clones and is missing some. Among more than 300,000 clones, 85% to 90% were seen once, and the ten largest hold about 2%. The CDR3 contains 13 residues. Germline CDR1 MDHEN, CDR2 SYDVKM. Trimming took 8 bases from V and 2 from J; bases not matched to a gene: 3. V gene TRBV28 combines with J gene TRBJ1-5; 7 bases are a match to TRBD1. The source is a woman under 40 with COVID-19, enrolled during active disease. Sequenced sample: peripheral blood. The CDR3 spells CASAGTGNQPQHF. The CDR3 DNA reads as TGTGCCAGCGCCGGGACAGGCAATCAGCCCCAGCATTTT.